These T cell receptor beta chains were read from a single sample in a study of PD-1 blockade in classical Hodgkin lymphoma. Profiled with immunoSEQ multiplex PCR; TCRdb holds only in-frame clones, not every one. The table includes under 5,000 clones, around 69% detected once. The input for sequencing was CD8+ T cells from blood, taken before the fourth cycle of nivolumab. The source is a human donor with classical Hodgkin lymphoma. Both conserved end residues are part of each CDR3. The order of the fields is clone size, J gene, V gene, D gene, CDR3 protein, CDR3 DNA. D genes are given only for firm matches. Clone size is not always given. Where it is, it says once, few, many or a class for expanded clones.

clone_size: -; j_call: TRBJ2-1; v_call: TRBV5-5; d_call: -; cdr3_aa: CASSPLGLNNEQFF; cdr3_nt: TGTGCCAGCAGCCCTCTGGGACTGAACAATGAGCAGTTCTTC
clone_size: few; j_call: TRBJ2-3; v_call: TRBV7-9; d_call: -; cdr3_aa: CASSPLGAGTDTQYF; cdr3_nt: TGTGCCAGCAGCCCCCTCGGGGCGGGCACAGATACGCAGTATTTT
clone_size: -; j_call: TRBJ2-7; v_call: TRBV27; d_call: TRBD2; cdr3_aa: CASSPSGLAAYEQYF; cdr3_nt: TGTGCCAGCAGTCCGTCGGGACTAGCAGCCTACGAGCAGTACTTC
clone_size: -; j_call: TRBJ2-1; v_call: TRBV6-5; d_call: -; cdr3_aa: CASSFEGNEQFF; cdr3_nt: TGTGCCAGCAGTTTTGAAGGCAATGAGCAGTTCTTC
clone_size: -; j_call: TRBJ2-1; v_call: TRBV19; d_call: TRBD1; cdr3_aa: CASSIGRGHYNEQFF; cdr3_nt: TGTGCCAGTAGTATAGGCAGGGGGCACTACAATGAGCAGTTCTTC
clone_size: -; j_call: TRBJ1-2; v_call: TRBV6-5; d_call: -; cdr3_aa: CASRTGPAGGYTF; cdr3_nt: TGTGCCAGCAGGACCGGGCCGGCGGGCGGCTACACCTTC
clone_size: -; j_call: TRBJ2-5; v_call: TRBV11-2; d_call: -; cdr3_aa: CASSRGGETQYF; cdr3_nt: TGTGCCAGCAGCAGGGGGGGGGAGACCCAGTACTTC
clone_size: few; j_call: TRBJ1-2; v_call: TRBV7-9; d_call: -; cdr3_aa: CASSFLDNYGYTF; cdr3_nt: TGTGCCAGCAGCTTTTTGGATAACTATGGCTACACCTTC
clone_size: -; j_call: TRBJ1-2; v_call: TRBV7-2; d_call: -; cdr3_aa: CASSPEGYNYGYTF; cdr3_nt: TGTGCCAGCAGCCCCGAGGGGTATAACTATGGCTACACCTTC
clone_size: few; j_call: TRBJ1-2; v_call: TRBV7-9; d_call: -; cdr3_aa: CASSSPGENYGYTF; cdr3_nt: TGTGCCAGCAGCTCGCCCGGGGAGAACTATGGCTACACCTTC
clone_size: -; j_call: TRBJ2-2; v_call: TRBV7-2; d_call: -; cdr3_aa: CASSLGSTGELFF; cdr3_nt: TGTGCCAGCAGCTTAGGGTCCACCGGGGAGCTGTTTTTT
clone_size: -; j_call: TRBJ2-2; v_call: TRBV9; d_call: -; cdr3_aa: CASSLFGGMNTGELFF; cdr3_nt: TGTGCCAGCAGCCTTTTTGGGGGAATGAACACCGGGGAGCTGTTTTTT
clone_size: -; j_call: TRBJ1-5; v_call: TRBV4-1; d_call: -; cdr3_aa: CASSQAGLDSNQPQHF; cdr3_nt: TGCGCCAGCAGCCAAGCGGGGCTTGATAGCAATCAGCCCCAGCATTTT
clone_size: -; j_call: TRBJ1-1; v_call: TRBV7-2; d_call: -; cdr3_aa: CASSYQTGITEAFF; cdr3_nt: TGTGCCAGCAGCTACCAAACAGGGATCACTGAAGCTTTCTTT
clone_size: few; j_call: TRBJ1-2; v_call: TRBV27; d_call: -; cdr3_aa: CATKRDISNYGYTF; cdr3_nt: TGTGCCACCAAGAGGGACATATCTAACTATGGCTACACCTTC
clone_size: -; j_call: TRBJ2-3; v_call: TRBV6-6; d_call: -; cdr3_aa: CASSYGEDTQYF; cdr3_nt: TGTGCCAGCAGTTACGGGGAAGATACGCAGTATTTT
clone_size: -; j_call: TRBJ2-7; v_call: TRBV6-6; d_call: TRBD1; cdr3_aa: CASSYSRTGELSEQYF; cdr3_nt: TGTGCCAGCAGTTACTCCCGGACAGGGGAATTAAGCGAGCAGTACTTC
clone_size: -; j_call: TRBJ2-3; v_call: TRBV29-1; d_call: -; cdr3_aa: CSVEEEGDTQYF; cdr3_nt: TGCAGCGTTGAAGAAGAGGGCGATACGCAGTATTTT
clone_size: -; j_call: TRBJ2-1; v_call: TRBV20-1; d_call: -; cdr3_aa: CSAKDYNEQFF; cdr3_nt: TGCAGTGCTAAGGACTACAATGAGCAGTTCTTC
clone_size: few; j_call: TRBJ1-1; v_call: TRBV4-1; d_call: -; cdr3_aa: CASRASFRGSAFF; cdr3_nt: TGCGCCAGCAGAGCCTCATTTAGGGGTTCAGCTTTCTTT
clone_size: -; j_call: TRBJ1-2; v_call: TRBV7-9; d_call: -; cdr3_aa: CASSLVGGLTNYGYTF; cdr3_nt: TGTGCCAGCAGCTTAGTAGGTGGTTTGACTAACTATGGCTACACCTTC
clone_size: -; j_call: TRBJ1-2; v_call: TRBV7-1; d_call: -; cdr3_aa: CASSLADDGGRGGYTF; cdr3_nt: TGTGCCAGCAGCTTAGCGGATGACGGGGGGCGAGGTGGCTACACCTTC
clone_size: -; j_call: TRBJ1-2; v_call: TRBV9; d_call: -; cdr3_aa: CASSVGGAGGYTF; cdr3_nt: TGTGCCAGCAGCGTAGGTGGGGCCGGTGGCTACACCTTC
clone_size: -; j_call: TRBJ1-3; v_call: TRBV7-6; d_call: -; cdr3_aa: CASSPTGYSGNTIYF; cdr3_nt: TGTGCCAGCAGCCCCACAGGATACTCTGGAAACACCATATATTTT
clone_size: -; j_call: TRBJ2-7; v_call: TRBV4-1; d_call: TRBD1; cdr3_aa: CASSRNGQGLYEQYF; cdr3_nt: TGCGCCAGCAGCCGGAACGGACAGGGACTCTACGAGCAGTACTTC
clone_size: few; j_call: TRBJ1-5; v_call: TRBV29-1; d_call: -; cdr3_aa: CSVGEAGQPQHF; cdr3_nt: TGCAGCGTTGGGGAGGCCGGTCAGCCCCAGCATTTT
clone_size: -; j_call: TRBJ1-2; v_call: TRBV5-1; d_call: -; cdr3_aa: CASSLSGTSGDGYTF; cdr3_nt: TGCGCCAGCAGCTTATCCGGGACCTCGGGAGATGGCTACACCTTC
clone_size: once; j_call: TRBJ2-3; v_call: TRBV6-6; d_call: -; cdr3_aa: CASTIEGTDTQYF; cdr3_nt: TGTGCCAGCACCATCGAAGGCACAGATACGCAGTATTTT
clone_size: few; j_call: TRBJ2-7; v_call: TRBV7-8; d_call: -; cdr3_aa: CASSLRTATYEQYF; cdr3_nt: TGTGCCAGCAGCTTGCGGACAGCGACCTACGAGCAGTACTTC
clone_size: -; j_call: TRBJ2-7; v_call: TRBV25-1; d_call: -; cdr3_aa: CASSDPAQGRGGEQYF; cdr3_nt: TGTGCCAGCAGCGACCCCGCTCAGGGGCGCGGCGGGGAGCAGTACTTC
clone_size: -; j_call: TRBJ1-1; v_call: TRBV27; d_call: -; cdr3_aa: CASSLIATWSDRPATEAFF; cdr3_nt: TGTGCCAGCAGTTTAATCGCCACTTGGAGCGATCGACCTGCCACTGAAGCTTTCTTT
clone_size: -; j_call: TRBJ1-2; v_call: TRBV6-5; d_call: -; cdr3_aa: CASRAGPFHGYTF; cdr3_nt: TGTGCCAGCAGGGCGGGACCTTTCCATGGCTACACCTTC
clone_size: -; j_call: TRBJ2-7; v_call: TRBV6-5; d_call: TRBD1; cdr3_aa: CASSYRDRGPYEQYF; cdr3_nt: TGTGCCAGCAGTTACCGGGACAGGGGTCCCTACGAGCAGTACTTC
clone_size: -; j_call: TRBJ2-1; v_call: TRBV2; d_call: TRBD2; cdr3_aa: CASSGRPSGPYNEQFF; cdr3_nt: TGTGCCAGCAGTGGAAGACCTAGCGGTCCTTACAATGAGCAGTTCTTC
clone_size: -; j_call: TRBJ2-7; v_call: TRBV6-6; d_call: -; cdr3_aa: CATWAPYEQYF; cdr3_nt: TGTGCTACATGGGCGCCCTACGAGCAGTACTTC
clone_size: once; j_call: TRBJ1-4; v_call: TRBV4-1; d_call: -; cdr3_aa: CASSQEHHGGSGGWFF; cdr3_nt: TGCGCCAGCAGCCAAGAACACCACGGGGGCTCCGGTGGTTGGTTTTTT
clone_size: -; j_call: TRBJ1-1; v_call: TRBV4-3; d_call: -; cdr3_aa: CASSQDRIRDTEAFF; cdr3_nt: TGCGCCAGCAGCCAAGATAGGATAAGGGACACTGAAGCTTTCTTT
clone_size: -; j_call: TRBJ1-2; v_call: TRBV11-2; d_call: -; cdr3_aa: CASSLVGPRHGYTF; cdr3_nt: TGTGCCAGCAGCTTAGTGGGACCACGCCATGGCTACACCTTC
clone_size: few; j_call: TRBJ1-2; v_call: TRBV7-4; d_call: -; cdr3_aa: CASSLGGGAYGYTF; cdr3_nt: TGTGCCAGCAGCCTCGGCGGGGGAGCCTATGGCTACACCTTC
clone_size: -; j_call: TRBJ1-1; v_call: TRBV11-1; d_call: -; cdr3_aa: CASSLGAGMNTEAFF; cdr3_nt: TGTGCCAGCAGCTTAGGGGCAGGGATGAACACTGAAGCTTTCTTT
clone_size: -; j_call: TRBJ1-6; v_call: TRBV5-8; d_call: -; cdr3_aa: CASSAILVGAIFHF; cdr3_nt: TGTGCCAGCAGCGCAATCCTCGTCGGGGCAATCTTCCACTTT
clone_size: -; j_call: TRBJ2-7; v_call: TRBV18; d_call: TRBD1; cdr3_aa: CASSSGQGTYEQYF; cdr3_nt: TGTGCCAGCTCATCGGGACAGGGCACCTACGAGCAGTACTTC
clone_size: -; j_call: TRBJ2-1; v_call: TRBV5-6; d_call: TRBD1; cdr3_aa: CASSLATGGSYNEQFF; cdr3_nt: TGTGCCAGCAGCTTGGCGACAGGGGGCTCCTACAATGAGCAGTTCTTC
clone_size: -; j_call: TRBJ2-7; v_call: TRBV4-2; d_call: TRBD1; cdr3_aa: CASRNPGQGLEQYF; cdr3_nt: TGTGCCAGCAGAAATCCGGGACAGGGGCTCGAGCAGTACTTC
clone_size: -; j_call: TRBJ1-2; v_call: TRBV19; d_call: TRBD1; cdr3_aa: CASYPSGTGSNYGYTF; cdr3_nt: TGTGCCAGCTACCCCTCCGGGACAGGTTCTAACTATGGCTACACCTTC
clone_size: few; j_call: TRBJ2-1; v_call: TRBV5-6; d_call: -; cdr3_aa: CASTKFGGGNNEQFF; cdr3_nt: TGTGCCAGCACCAAATTCGGCGGCGGAAACAATGAGCAGTTCTTC
clone_size: -; j_call: TRBJ1-1; v_call: TRBV4-3; d_call: -; cdr3_aa: CASSQATGIGTEAFF; cdr3_nt: TGCGCCAGCAGCCAAGCTACAGGGATTGGGACTGAAGCTTTCTTT
clone_size: -; j_call: TRBJ2-5; v_call: TRBV7-6; d_call: -; cdr3_aa: CASSWGRGETQYF; cdr3_nt: TGTGCCAGCAGCTGGGGTCGGGGAGAGACCCAGTACTTC
clone_size: -; j_call: TRBJ2-7; v_call: TRBV4-2; d_call: TRBD2; cdr3_aa: CASSQEAGGTYEQYF; cdr3_nt: TGTGCCAGCAGCCAAGAGGCGGGGGGTACCTACGAGCAGTACTTC